Given below is one TCR beta chain in context. This CDR3 is 14 amino acids long. The V and J ends lost 5 bases and 2 bases respectively, with 11 bases between them. The germline V gene encodes CDR1 SGHRS and CDR2 YFSETQ. These data belong to a study of control samples from healthy donors and cancer patients. Measured with immunoSEQ multiplex PCR; TCRdb has only the in-frame clones, and not every one. Of around 130,000 clones in the sample, about 88% were seen once. The sequence derives from a man aged 45-60 years in good health. The gene calls are TRBV5-1 and TRBJ2-4; D gene ambiguous. The specimen sequenced was blood. The CDR3 protein is CASRGSVTKNIQYF. The CDR3 nucleotides are TGCGCCAGCAGAGGATCAGTAACCAAAAACATTCAGTACTTC.